This T cell receptor beta chain was identified in a study of PD-L1 blockade in urothelial cancer. Study-level background: Males with bladder-origin urothelial cancer constituted about 85% of the 29 patients. Findings and caveats of the study: Blood clones associated with the tumor expanded more at 3 weeks in durable-benefit patients. Where pretreatment blood TCR clonality fell below the median, better survival was predicted.

The sample's time point: pretreatment peripheral blood. Using immunoSEQ multiplex PCR, the repertoire was profiled, and TCRdb retains in-frame clones only, with some absent. The sample has about 130,000 clones, about 81% seen once. About this clone itself: No antigen is known for it. The same CDR3 also results from other DNA sequences found in this sample.

The CDR3 length is 14 residues. V lost 2 bases and J 5 bases, leaving 9 bases between the germline ends. The germline V gene has CDR1 MDHEN and CDR2 SYDVKM. Material: PBMCs, obtained around atezolizumab (anti-PD-L1) treatment. The receptor was derived from a middle-aged man with urothelial cancer. The rearrangement links TRBV28 to TRBJ1-4, with a weak D call TRBD1 (6 bases). This chain's CDR3 is CASSLGDRNEKLFF. CDR3 sequence (DNA): TGTGCCAGCAGTTTAGGAGACAGGAATGAAAAACTGTTTTTT.